This T cell receptor (beta chain) came from a study of molecular identifiers for immune sequencing clone quantification. MiXCR, applied by TCRdb to the PCR reads, yields one record per CDR3 protein. Here the sample spans more than 50,000 distinct CDR3 sequences, around 19% being singletons. This clonotype was counted a few times. Antigen specificity is unknown. The ends were cut back, 5 bases at V and 0 bases at J, with 10 bases in the middle. From germline, CDR1 is SGHNT and CDR2 YENEEA. The CDR3 spans 14 residues. Broader study findings: Over 99% of effector molecules, but under 1% in naive cells, were held by clones with more than 20 RNA copies.

Sequenced: naive CD8+ T cells from blood, with Jurkat cell RNA spiked in. Sample subset: FACS-sorted CD8+CD4-CCR7+CD45RA+ naive T cells. The clonotype was recovered from a human donor in good health. Some libraries in this study had Jurkat cell RNA spiked in. The genes are TRBV11-3 and TRBJ1-2, with D tentatively TRBD1 (6 bases). DNA of the CDR3: TGTGCCAGCAGCCCGCGGACAGCTAACTATGGCTACACCTTC. Protein product: CASSPRTANYGYTF.